The 15 T cell receptor beta chains reported below all come from one sample, sequenced in a study of PD-L1 blockade in urothelial cancer. The assay was immunoSEQ multiplex PCR, and TCRdb's table has in-frame clones only and misses some. The sample includes about 24,000 clones, roughly 87% of them seen just once. Source: PBMCs, taken around atezolizumab (anti-PD-L1) treatment. The receptors shown here come from a man in his fifties or sixties with urothelial cancer.

This chain joins TRBV21-1 and TRBJ1-5. TRBV21-1 is described as a pseudogene. The CDR3 extends over 11 amino acids. CDR3 in amino acids: CASSPPRPQHF. CDR3 DNA sequence: TGTGCCAGCAGCCCCCCCCGGCCCCAGCATTTT.

This clone was found a few times. The genes are TRBV28 and TRBJ2-7, with TRBD2 matching 10 bases. The germline CDR1 and CDR2 sequences are MDHEN and SYDVKM. CDR3 length equals 13 residues. The junction had 6 bases not matched to a gene; V was cut back by 8 bases and J by 5 bases. The CDR3 DNA sequence: TGTGCCAGCCGGCTAGCGGGAGACCACGAGCAGTACTTC. Translating it yields CASRLAGDHEQYF.

This clone was counted only a few times. The chain couples TRBV19 to TRBJ1-1, with a possible D match to TRBD1 (6 bases). Looked up from germline, CDR1 is LNHDA and CDR2 is SQIVND (reference sequence). CDR3 length: 17 residues. Trimming left V 7 bases short and J 2 bases short, with 23 bases between. Written as DNA, the CDR3 is TGTGCCAGTACCCAGGCGGGGGCAGGGAGGGCCAACACTGAAGCTTTCTTT. Translating gives CASTQAGAGRANTEAFF.

This clone was counted a single time. V and J are TRBV11-2 and TRBJ2-7; TRBD1 aligns across 8 bases. Trimming removed 1 base from V and 5 bases from J; junction bases left unmatched: 10. CDR1 and CDR2 (germline): SGHAT, FQNNGV. The CDR3 extends over 16 amino acids. The DNA for the CDR3 is TGTGCCAGCAGCTTAGGTCCGGGGACAGGTAGCGACGAGCAGTACTTC. This translates into CASSLGPGTGSDEQYF.

The table lists this clone with a count of one. The chain couples TRBV5-1 to TRBJ2-1; 7 positions match TRBD1. V dropped 5 bases and J dropped 7; count of bases not matched to a gene: 6. Germline CDR1 and CDR2: SGHRS and YFSETQ. The CDR3 covers 13 residues. The CDR3 spells CASRRGQGNEQFF. DNA of the CDR3: TGCGCCAGCAGGAGGGGGCAAGGAAATGAGCAGTTCTTC.

The rearrangement uses TRBV5-1 and TRBJ2-4, with unresolved D. The germline CDR1 and CDR2 sequences are SGHRS and YFSETQ. V was cut by 2 bases and J by 2 bases, with 8 bases left in between. The CDR3 is 14 amino acids. CDR3 amino acids: CASSLYSTKNIQYF. As DNA, the CDR3 is TGCGCCAGCAGCTTATACAGCACCAAAAACATTCAGTACTTC.

This clone has a single count. CDR3 amino acids: CASSSRRDRGDDTQYF. The DNA of the CDR3 is TGTGCCAGCAGCTCCCGAAGGGACAGGGGGGATGATACGCAGTATTTT. The genes are TRBV9 and TRBJ2-3; 11 bases fit TRBD1. The CDR3 length is 16 residues. V shed 4 bases, J shed 6 bases, and the junction held 10 bases outside the gene matches. Per the germline V gene, CDR1 is SGDLS and CDR2 is YYNGEE.

This CDR3 reads CASSPPGLAVYEQYF. In DNA form, the CDR3 reads TGTGCCAGCTCGCCACCGGGACTAGCGGTCTACGAGCAGTACTTC. The chain uses TRBV9 and TRBJ2-7; 11 nucleotides match TRBD2. CDR3 length: 15 amino acids. Looked up from germline, CDR1 is SGDLS and CDR2 is YYNGEE. V shed 7 bases, J shed 3 bases, and the junction held 9 bases outside the gene matches.

The CDR3: CASSTQDRDNEQFF. The CDR3 nucleotides read TGTGCCAGCAGCACCCAGGACAGGGACAATGAGCAGTTCTTC. The chain uses TRBV5-4 and TRBJ2-1; 8 positions agree with TRBD1. The junction had 5 bases not matched to a gene; V was cut back by 4 bases and J by 5 bases. This CDR3 is built from 14 residues. The germline V gene has CDR1 SGHNT and CDR2 YYREEE (reference sequence).

This chain connects TRBV4-3 to TRBJ1-5; tentatively, D is TRBD1 (5 bases). Germline V gives CDR1 LGHNA, CDR2 YSLEER. V was cut by 4 bases and J by 5 bases, with 24 bases left in between. The CDR3 runs 18 residues. Written as DNA, the CDR3 is TGCGCCAGCAGCCCCCCCGGCCTGGGCAGGGATCGGGATCAGCCCCAGCATTTT. This encodes CASSPPGLGRDRDQPQHF.

J is TRBJ2-6 and V is TRBV28; TRBD1 is a possible D gene (5 bases). The CDR3 is made up of 17 amino acids. Germline lookup yields CDR1 MDHEN and CDR2 SYDVKM. V was clipped by 2 bases and J by 4 bases, with 15 bases between them. CDR3 sequence (DNA): TGTGCCAGCAGTTTAGCCCGAACAGGAAAGGGGGCCAACGTCCTGACTTTC. It specifies CASSLARTGKGANVLTF.

This rearrangement joins TRBV28 to TRBJ2-7; 7 nucleotides line up with TRBD1. The CDR3 is 14 amino acids. The V gene's germline CDR1 is MDHEN and CDR2 SYDVKM. J lost 6 bases, V lost 3 bases, and 8 bases had no gene match. The CDR3: CASSLQGGGGEQYF. The CDR3, as DNA: TGTGCCAGCAGTTTGCAAGGGGGCGGAGGCGAGCAGTACTTC.

This clone was observed a single time. The chain uses TRBV2 and TRBJ2-2; possibly TRBD1 for D (6 bases). The germline gives CDR1 SNHLY, CDR2 FYNNEI. V was shortened by 8 bases and J by 6 bases, with 13 bases between the two germline ends. This CDR3 has 13 residues. The CDR3 nucleotides are TGTGCCAGCTTCCAGGGGTTAGCCGGGGAGCTGTTTTTT. As protein: CASFQGLAGELFF. Supplemented by reference TRBV2 and TRBJ2-2, the full variable domain reads EPEVTQTPSHQVTQMGQEVILRCVPISNHLYFYWYRQILGQKVEFLVSFYNNEISEKSEIFDDQFSVERPDGSNFTLKIRSTKLEDSAMYFCASFQGLAGELFFGEGSRLTVL.

The chain employs TRBV5-4 and TRBJ2-7; TRBD2 is a possible D gene (6 bases). Germline lookup yields CDR1 SGHNT and CDR2 YYREEE (reference sequence). The CDR3 is 13 residues long. V lost 4 bases to trimming and J lost 2 bases, with 10 bases between them. The CDR3 sequence is CASSAGQAYEQYF. CDR3 nucleotide sequence: TGTGCCAGCAGCGCGGGGCAGGCCTACGAGCAGTACTTC.

The chain employs TRBV5-4 and TRBJ1-1, with D possibly being TRBD1 (5 bases). This CDR3 contains 15 residues. The germline gives CDR1 SGHNT, CDR2 YYREEE (reference sequence). Between the trimmed V and J ends, which lost 0 bases and 5 bases, there was a span of 14 bases. The CDR3 nucleotides are TGTGCCAGCAGCTTGGTAGGGAGGGGAAGGACTGAAGCTTTCTTT. It encodes CASSLVGRGRTEAFF.